Listed here are 21 T cell receptor beta chains from one sample, sequenced in a study of neurological immune-mediated disorders (dated by TCRdb to the late 2010s). Library preparation was by 5' RACE. Reads for this sample came from an Illumina HiSeq 2500. TCRdb handled the public reads itself, with Q25 trimming in fastp and clone calling in MiXCR, and kept productive beta chains. Every CDR3 protein is listed once, alongside the most common genes and DNA of its rows. This sample gives about 3,900 distinct CDR3 sequences in total; approximately 32% of them show up just once. The ten largest clonotypes hold roughly 43% of the sample. The sample comprised CD8+ T cells from blood. The receptors shown here come from a man aged 45-65 years with HTLV-1-associated myelopathy (HAM/TSP).

The chain uses TRBV20-1 and TRBJ1-4; TRBD1 matches at 8 bases. With V trimmed by 2 bases and J by 8 bases, 10 bases remained unmatched. The CDR3 is 15 amino acids. Germline V gene data show CDR1 as DFQATT and CDR2 as SNEGSKA (reference sequence). CDR3 protein: CSARLPQGAGEKLFF. CDR3 DNA: TGCAGTGCTAGACTGCCTCAGGGGGCAGGAGAAAAACTGTTTTTT.

This clonotype has at least ten counts. This chain uses TRBV2 with TRBJ2-6; 8 positions match TRBD2. Trimming removed 8 bases from V and 0 bases from J; junction bases left unmatched: 9. CDR3 length: 17 amino acids. The V gene's germline CDR1 is SNHLY and CDR2 FYNNEI. DNA of the CDR3: TGTGCCAGCCGAACAGCGGGAGAACCCTCTGGGGCCAACGTCCTGACTTTC. Protein product: CASRTAGEPSGANVLTF.

This clonotype has at least ten counts. The chain recombines TRBV7-9 with TRBJ2-7, with 10 bases identical to TRBD1. Per germline, CDR1 SEHNR and CDR2 FQNEAQ (reference sequence). CDR3 size: 16 residues. Unmatched junction bases numbered 9, after V lost 5 bases and J lost 2 bases. The CDR3 spells CASSEDRGLRTYEQYF. The CDR3 DNA reads as TGTGCCAGCAGCGAAGACAGGGGGCTGAGAACCTACGAGCAGTACTTC.

This sequence joins TRBV7-9 and TRBJ2-1; the D gene is possibly TRBD2 (7 bases). V lost 5 bases and J 2 bases, leaving 16 bases between the germline ends. The V gene's germline CDR1 is SEHNR and CDR2 FQNEAQ (reference sequence). The CDR3 contains 16 residues. Here the CDR3 reads CASSHRGGGTYNEQFF. CDR3 coding DNA: TGTGCCAGCAGCCACCGCGGGGGCGGAACCTACAATGAGCAGTTCTTC. Drawing the rest from reference TRBV7-9 and TRBJ2-1, the complete variable domain is DTGVSQNPRHKITKRGQNVTFRCDPISEHNRLYWYRQTLGQGPEFLTYFQNEAQLEKSRLLSDRFSAERPKGSFSTLEIQRTEQGDSAMYLCASSHRGGGTYNEQFFGPGTRLTVL.

This sequence joins TRBV5-1 and TRBJ2-1; a possible D gene is TRBD1 (7 bases). Trimming removed 0 bases at V and 6 bases at J, with 25 bases between. CDR1 is SGHRS and CDR2 is YFSETQ in the germline V gene. The CDR3 totals 19 residues. DNA for the CDR3: TGCGCCAGCAGCTTGGTCGGGGGAAGCTACGGACAGGTGGCCAATGAGCAGTTCTTC. It translates to CASSLVGGSYGQVANEQFF.

The V call is TRBV12-3 or TRBV12-4, the J call TRBJ2-2, with 13 bases matching TRBD2. The CDR3 totals 20 residues. Trimming took 5 bases from V and 0 from J; bases not matched to a gene: 12. CDR3 coding DNA: TGTGCCAGCAGTCATAGCGGGCGACTAGCGGGGGGTACGAACACCGGGGAGCTGTTTTTT. Translation gives CASSHSGRLAGGTNTGELFF.

The chain carries TRBV29-1 and TRBJ2-2; D is unresolved. This CDR3 comprises 11 residues. Trimming shortened V by 2 bases and J by 5 bases, and 3 bases separated the two germline ends. Germline CDR1 SQVTM, CDR2 ANQGSEA. This chain's CDR3 is CSVENTGELFF. Here the CDR3 DNA reads TGCAGCGTTGAAAATACCGGGGAGCTGTTTTTT.

About this clonotype itself: This may be a read error: a much more frequent sequence differs by one nucleotide. The chain employs TRBV20-1 and TRBJ2-1; 9 nucleotides match TRBD2. Germline CDR1 is DFQATT and CDR2 is SNEGSKA (reference sequence). The CDR3 runs 14 residues. Germline trimming cut 6 bases from V and 6 bases from J; bases unmatched to any gene: 9. The CDR3 coding sequence is TGCAGTGCCAGACCGGGACTAGCCTTCAATGAGCAGTTCTTC. Translating gives CSARPGLAFNEQFF.

This clonotype was seen ten or more times. The chain recombines TRBV20-1 with TRBJ2-1; 13 bases are shared with TRBD2. This CDR3 is built from 15 residues. Germline V gives CDR1 DFQATT, CDR2 SNEGSKA (reference sequence). Trimming removed 6 bases from V and 5 bases from J; junction bases left unmatched: 7. CDR3 DNA sequence: TGCAGTGCCCTAGGGGGGACTAGCGGGAACAATGAGCAGTTCTTC. This codes for CSALGGTSGNNEQFF.

By sample fraction, this clonotype is medium-sized (0.01 to 0.1%). The chain uses TRBV4-1 and TRBJ2-2; D possibly matches TRBD1 or TRBD2 (6 bases each). The germline gives CDR1 MGHRA, CDR2 YSYEKL. This CDR3 has 15 amino acids. The V end was cut by 2 bases, the J end by 6 bases, with 13 bases between. The CDR3, as DNA: TGCGCCAGCAGCCAAAAGAGAGGGGGGCCCGGGGAGCTGTTTTTT. It is translated as CASSQKRGGPGELFF.

Concerning this clonotype: One end of the junction is discordant with germline, which a read error may explain. The chain is built from TRBV24-1 and TRBJ2-2; D is unclear. Germline V CDR1 and CDR2: KGHDR, SFDVKD. CDR3 length: 16 amino acids. CDR3 protein: CATSDDWGLNNGELFF. CDR3 DNA sequence: TGTGCCACCAGTGATGACTGGGGATTGAACAACGGGGAGCTGTTTTTT.

The chain employs TRBV12-3 or TRBV12-4 and TRBJ1-2, with D uncertain. The V end lost 7 bases, the J end lost 5 bases, and 5 bases lay between the germline ends. CDR3 length: 10 amino acids. CDR3 amino acids: CASTGYGYTF. The CDR3 DNA sequence: TGTGCCAGCACCGGTTATGGCTACACCTTC.

In its sample, this clonotype ranks as medium-sized. Here the CDR3 DNA reads TGTGCCTACCTCCGGGACAGGGGGCTCGAGCAGTACTTC. Its translation: CAYLRDRGLEQYF. This chain joins TRBV7-9 and TRBJ2-7; 12 bases agree with TRBD1. V shed 11 bases and J 6 bases; nucleotides not matched to a gene: 8. The CDR3 consists of 13 residues. The V gene's germline CDR1 is SEHNR and CDR2 FQNEAQ (reference sequence).

This clonotype is categorized as medium-sized. The gene calls are TRBV7-9 and TRBJ2-3; no clear D gene. V lost 7 bases and J 2 bases, leaving 13 bases between the germline ends. This CDR3 is 14 amino acids long. Germline V gene lookup returns CDR1 SEHNR and CDR2 FQNEAQ (reference sequence). CDR3 loop: CASTFPRITDTQYF. DNA of the CDR3: TGTGCCAGCACCTTTCCTAGGATCACAGATACGCAGTATTTT.

This clonotype has at least ten counts. The rearrangement joins TRBV10-2 to TRBJ2-7; TRBD2 matches at 7 bases. The germline gives CDR1 WSHSY, CDR2 SAAADI. The CDR3 spans 14 residues. Germline trimming cut 2 bases from V and 2 bases from J; bases unmatched to any gene: 3. The CDR3: CASSEGRGPYEQYF. CDR3 bases: TGCGCCAGCAGTGAGGGGAGGGGCCCCTACGAGCAGTACTTC.

The rearrangement joins TRBV6-1 to TRBJ2-3, with D uncertain. Trimming pared 6 bases from V and 7 bases from J, leaving 5 bases between. From germline, CDR1 is MNHNS and CDR2 SASEGT. There are 10 residues in the CDR3. The CDR3 DNA follows: TGTGCCAGCAGGGAACATACGCAGTATTTT. Translation: CASREHTQYF.

The sample holds many counts of this clonotype. The V gene is TRBV14, the J gene TRBJ2-5, with a possible D match to TRBD1 (6 bases). V was trimmed by 1 base and J by 1 base, leaving 10 bases between them. Germline V lookup: CDR1 SGHDN, CDR2 FVKESK. The CDR3 totals 15 residues. CDR3 DNA: TGTGCCAGCAGCCAAGTTCCAGGGGCCCAAGAGACCCAGTACTTC. It encodes CASSQVPGAQETQYF.

The sample holds many counts of this clonotype. V gene TRBV7-9 combines with J gene TRBJ2-1; no reliable D call. This CDR3 comprises 13 residues. Germline CDR1 reads SEHNR; CDR2 reads FQNEAQ (reference sequence). V lost 7 bases and J lost 1, with 8 bases in between. The chain's CDR3 is CASIPNSYNEQFF. CDR3 nucleotides: TGTGCCAGCATCCCGAATTCCTACAATGAGCAGTTCTTC.

By sample share, this clonotype is medium-sized. The chain carries TRBV18 and TRBJ2-7; TRBD1 aligns across 9 bases. The CDR3 is 15 amino acids. Germline trimming cut 3 bases from V and 6 bases from J; bases unmatched to any gene: 9. Germline V gene lookup returns CDR1 KGHSH and CDR2 LQKENI. This CDR3 is CASSPPRTGVSEQYF. The CDR3 DNA is TGTGCCAGCTCACCTCCCAGGACAGGGGTCTCCGAGCAGTACTTC.

The genes are TRBV20-1 and TRBJ1-2, with TRBD1 identical over 7 bases. Trimming cost V 2 bases and J 3 bases; bases outside gene matches: 6. The germline CDR1 and CDR2 sequences are DFQATT and SNEGSKA (reference sequence). The CDR3 is 14 amino acids. The CDR3 DNA reads as TGCAGTGCTAGAACCGACAGGGCGGACTATGGCTACACCTTC. This gives the protein CSARTDRADYGYTF.

This clonotype was observed at least ten times. The rearrangement joins TRBV6-2 or TRBV6-3 to TRBJ1-1; TRBD1 is a possible D gene (5 bases). Looked up from germline, CDR1 is MNHEY and CDR2 is SVGEGT. The CDR3 contains 12 residues. Trimming took off 5 bases at V and 4 bases at J, with 8 bases between the two ends. This chain's CDR3 is CASSLGVTEAFF. CDR3 bases: TGTGCCAGCAGTCTAGGGGTCACTGAAGCTTTCTTT.